This is a list of T cell receptor beta chains from one sample in a study of T cell repertoires in ileal Crohn's disease. Some clones are missing from TCRdb's copy, which holds only in-frame ones; the method was immunoSEQ multiplex PCR. In the table there are roughly 5,800 clones, roughly 82% of which are singletons. The sequenced sample was ileal tissue. The receptors come from an adult with Crohn's disease. Each CDR3 is given without its conserved first and last residue. Each record gives: V gene, J gene, CDR3 length, CDR3 protein.

TRBV19	TRBJ2-7	13	ASSRDRGMGGEQY
TRBV2	TRBJ2-7	12	ASSVQRGAYEQY
TRBV7-9	TRBJ2-5	11	ASSLMGQETQY
TRBV5-4	TRBJ2-5	13	ASSYGGPSKETQY
TRBV6-6	TRBJ2-5	11	ASQKRESETQY
TRBV27	TRBJ2-7	13	ASSLRSDRGGEQY
TRBV6-1	TRBJ1-1	13	ASSATGTADTEAF
TRBV28	TRBJ2-3	12	ASSLKLVGDTQY
TRBV5-6	TRBJ1-2	11	ASSFDRIDGYT
TRBV5-1	TRBJ1-6	14	ASSPGAVGGISPLH
TRBV5-1	TRBJ2-2	12	ASSPRMNTGELF
TRBV5-1	TRBJ2-2	13	ASSALVGGTGELF
TRBV19	TRBJ1-1	14	ASSIGRAGRGTEAF
TRBV15	TRBJ2-7	10	ATSWGSYEQY
TRBV5-4	TRBJ1-2	13	ASSLARGLDYGYT
TRBV29-1	TRBJ2-1	13	SVVGALSSYNEQF
TRBV29-1	TRBJ2-7	9	SVGTPYEQY
TRBV4-1	TRBJ1-6	19	ASSQDSITGSQSSYNSPLH
TRBV14	TRBJ2-7	10	ASSQNDYEQY
TRBV19	TRBJ2-7	13	ASSIPTGQGYEQY
TRBV11-2	TRBJ2-4	15	ASSLGRQGEAKNIQY
TRBV7-2	TRBJ1-5	11	ASSETYNQPQH
TRBV7-8	TRBJ2-7	11	ASSQGLGYEQY
TRBV27	TRBJ1-5	14	ASGFFVGDSNQPQH
TRBV11-3	TRBJ2-3	11	ASSSGVGDTQY
TRBV7-8	TRBJ2-7	12	ASSFRRNSYEQY
TRBV5-6	TRBJ2-7	14	ASSLSRSMSSYEQY
TRBV14	TRBJ2-7	9	ASSLSYEQY
TRBV10-2	TRBJ2-2	13	ASREVAGTTGELF
TRBV28	TRBJ2-7	16	ASSFYRQRGIFSYEQY
TRBV29-1	TRBJ2-3	15	SVELAGGVIGTDTQY
TRBV6-4	TRBJ2-1	14	ASSDGASGDYNEQF
TRBV14	TRBJ2-1	15	ASSQDITGVSYNEQF
TRBV2	TRBJ2-3	14	AIPGAVGGSTDTQY
TRBV6-5	TRBJ2-7	9	ATSDNYEQY
TRBV6-5	TRBJ2-5	13	ASSTRTGVRETQY
TRBV5-4	TRBJ2-7	14	ASSLARTGGLDEQY
TRBV19	TRBJ2-5	11	ASSGGQEETQY